This is a list of T cell receptor beta chains from one sample in a study of regulatory T cells in long-lasting Graves disease. TCRdb reanalysed the multiplex PCR reads using MiXCR and keeps one entry per CDR3 protein. The sample holds around 460,000 distinct CDR3 sequences, approximately 23% seen once. Sequencing used peripheral blood mononuclear cells (PBMCs), obtained when the disease was refractory, from a patient treated with antithyroid drugs. These receptors were obtained from a female donor with Graves disease. Each CDR3 is given without its conserved first and last residue. The order of the fields is J gene, V gene, CDR3 protein.

j_gene: TRBJ1-3; v_gene: TRBV7-2; CDR3aa: ASSLPSTGRVGNTIY
j_gene: TRBJ1-2; v_gene: TRBV20-1; CDR3aa: SASDGASYGYT
j_gene: TRBJ2-7; v_gene: TRBV6-1; CDR3aa: ASRPGAGRYEQY
j_gene: TRBJ2-2; v_gene: TRBV9; CDR3aa: ASSPRGGMDTGELF
j_gene: TRBJ1-5; v_gene: TRBV6-2/TRBV6-3; CDR3aa: ASSYSWDKYSNQPQH
j_gene: TRBJ1-2; v_gene: TRBV12-3/TRBV12-4; CDR3aa: ASRQEDRPWDGYT
j_gene: TRBJ2-1; v_gene: TRBV5-1; CDR3aa: ASSLGASQSYNEQF
j_gene: TRBJ2-5; v_gene: TRBV5-4; CDR3aa: ASSWAVQETQY
j_gene: TRBJ1-3; v_gene: TRBV20-1; CDR3aa: SARDRDSGNTIY
j_gene: TRBJ2-1; v_gene: TRBV2; CDR3aa: ASSDTSGAGITYSYNEQF
j_gene: TRBJ1-1; v_gene: TRBV28; CDR3aa: ASSPPAGRNTEAF
j_gene: TRBJ1-2; v_gene: TRBV28; CDR3aa: ASFGGLVYGYT
j_gene: TRBJ2-7; v_gene: TRBV7-9; CDR3aa: ASSLAGDRGVHEQY
j_gene: TRBJ1-2; v_gene: TRBV7-3; CDR3aa: ASSFGTGRNYGYT
j_gene: TRBJ1-6; v_gene: TRBV5-1; CDR3aa: ASSADRGNSPLH
j_gene: TRBJ2-3; v_gene: TRBV28; CDR3aa: ASSGGTSGRAIDTQY
j_gene: TRBJ2-2; v_gene: TRBV7-2; CDR3aa: ASSLVGSNTGELF
j_gene: TRBJ1-1; v_gene: TRBV20-1; CDR3aa: SARDPRTGGWNTEAF
j_gene: TRBJ1-1; v_gene: TRBV5-1; CDR3aa: ASSLGDRGTEAF
j_gene: TRBJ2-7; v_gene: TRBV7-9; CDR3aa: ASSLGPELEQY
j_gene: TRBJ1-4; v_gene: TRBV29-1; CDR3aa: SVEDEPGRKLF
j_gene: TRBJ2-5; v_gene: TRBV27; CDR3aa: ASSPLRDRDFQETQY
j_gene: TRBJ2-7; v_gene: TRBV7-2; CDR3aa: ASSLEGGSAYEQY